The rows below give T cell receptor beta chains drawn from one sample of a study of spatial heterogeneity in lung cancer. TCRdb called the 5' RACE reads again in MiXCR, with one record for every CDR3 protein. The table lists more than 950 distinct CDR3 sequences, roughly 18% of them singletons, with less than 45% in the top ten. The material sequenced was lung tumor tissue, taken at surgery. These receptors were obtained from a male donor with early-stage non-small cell lung cancer. Each CDR3 is given with its conserved first and last residue. The order of the fields is clone size, J gene, D gene, V gene, CDR3 DNA, CDR3 protein. A D gene is named only where the DNA matches it firmly. Where a row states a size, it is once, few, many or the class of an expanded clone; other rows omit it.

clone size: -
J gene: TRBJ1-5
D gene: -
V gene: TRBV7-9
CDR3 DNA: TGTGCCAGCGAAGGGGACGGCCGTCACCAGCATTTT
CDR3 protein: CASEGDGRHQHF

clone size: -
J gene: TRBJ2-5
D gene: TRBD2
V gene: TRBV12-3/TRBV12-4
CDR3 DNA: TGTGCCAGCTCCGTGGGCGGGGGTGAGACCCAGTACTTC
CDR3 protein: CASSVGGGETQYF

clone size: medium-sized
J gene: TRBJ2-7
D gene: TRBD2
V gene: TRBV7-9
CDR3 DNA: TGTGCCAGCAGTATAGCGGGAGGGCCTGGGGACGAGCAGTACTTC
CDR3 protein: CASSIAGGPGDEQYF

clone size: -
J gene: TRBJ1-1
D gene: -
V gene: TRBV5-1
CDR3 DNA: TGCGCCAGCGGCGCCCGAGGGGCCGGGACTGAAGCTTTCTTT
CDR3 protein: CASGARGAGTEAFF

clone size: -
J gene: TRBJ2-1
D gene: -
V gene: TRBV29-1
CDR3 DNA: TGCAGCGTTGTAGAAGTTGAGCAGTTCTTC
CDR3 protein: CSVVEVEQFF

clone size: once
J gene: TRBJ1-1
D gene: -
V gene: TRBV30
CDR3 DNA: TGTGCCTGGAGTGACCTCCTCCCGGGGGAAGCTTTCTTT
CDR3 protein: CAWSDLLPGEAFF

clone size: many
J gene: TRBJ2-1
D gene: -
V gene: TRBV12-3/TRBV12-4
CDR3 DNA: TGTGCCAGCAGTACCTACAATGAGCAGTTCTTC
CDR3 protein: CASSTYNEQFF

clone size: medium-sized
J gene: TRBJ2-1
D gene: -
V gene: TRBV7-8
CDR3 DNA: TGTGCCAGCAGCTCCCGGGATTCGGCCTACAATGAGCAGTTCTTC
CDR3 protein: CASSSRDSAYNEQFF

clone size: large
J gene: TRBJ2-4
D gene: TRBD2
V gene: TRBV6-1
CDR3 DNA: TGTGCCAGCAGTGTGGGACTAGCGGGGGACATTCAGTACTTC
CDR3 protein: CASSVGLAGDIQYF

clone size: medium-sized
J gene: TRBJ1-5
D gene: TRBD1
V gene: TRBV19
CDR3 DNA: TGTGCCAGTAGTAAGACAGGGGGAAATCAGCCCCAGCATTTT
CDR3 protein: CASSKTGGNQPQHF

clone size: medium-sized
J gene: TRBJ2-7
D gene: TRBD2
V gene: TRBV5-1
CDR3 DNA: TGCGCCAGCAGCTCGACTAGCGGTTCCTACGAGCAGTACTTC
CDR3 protein: CASSSTSGSYEQYF

clone size: -
J gene: TRBJ1-5
D gene: -
V gene: TRBV7-2
CDR3 DNA: TGTGCCAGCAGCTCCATGGGCGGGAACAATCAGCCCCAGCATTTT
CDR3 protein: CASSSMGGNNQPQHF

clone size: many
J gene: TRBJ2-7
D gene: -
V gene: TRBV5-1
CDR3 DNA: TGCGCCAGCAGCTTGGAACGCATACCCGGCGAGCAGTACTTC
CDR3 protein: CASSLERIPGEQYF

clone size: many
J gene: TRBJ2-1
D gene: TRBD1
V gene: TRBV19
CDR3 DNA: TGTGCCAGTAGTGTGACAGGGGGTGACAATGAGCAGTTCTTC
CDR3 protein: CASSVTGGDNEQFF

clone size: large
J gene: TRBJ1-1
D gene: -
V gene: TRBV12-5
CDR3 DNA: TGTGCTAGTGGTCCCCCATTGGGGGTCGGAGTGAACACTGAAGCTTTCTTT
CDR3 protein: CASGPPLGVGVNTEAFF

clone size: medium-sized
J gene: TRBJ2-4
D gene: TRBD1
V gene: TRBV7-9
CDR3 DNA: TGTGCCAGCAGCTTAGCTACAGGGGTTGCCAAAAACATTCAGTACTTC
CDR3 protein: CASSLATGVAKNIQYF

clone size: medium-sized
J gene: TRBJ2-3
D gene: TRBD1
V gene: TRBV11-2
CDR3 DNA: TGTGCCAGCAGCCGTAACAGGGGGCAATATGCAGATACGCAGTATTTT
CDR3 protein: CASSRNRGQYADTQYF

clone size: large
J gene: TRBJ2-5
D gene: -
V gene: TRBV7-9
CDR3 DNA: TGTGCCAGCAGCTTATCATTGGACGGCCAAGAGACCCAGTACTTC
CDR3 protein: CASSLSLDGQETQYF

clone size: medium-sized
J gene: TRBJ2-3
D gene: TRBD2
V gene: TRBV27
CDR3 DNA: TGTGCGACTAGCGGAGGGGGTTCAGATACGCAGTATTTT
CDR3 protein: CATSGGGSDTQYF

clone size: medium-sized
J gene: TRBJ2-4
D gene: -
V gene: TRBV7-8
CDR3 DNA: TGTGCCAGCAGCTTAAGGAAAGGGGCCACCAAAAACATTCAGTACTTC
CDR3 protein: CASSLRKGATKNIQYF

clone size: medium-sized
J gene: TRBJ1-4
D gene: -
V gene: TRBV25-1
CDR3 DNA: TGTGCCAGCAGTGTCGGACTCGGAGTGAAAAAACTGTTTTTT
CDR3 protein: CASSVGLGVKKLFF

clone size: large
J gene: TRBJ2-7
D gene: TRBD1
V gene: TRBV11-2
CDR3 DNA: TGTGCCAGCAGCTTAATGGGGACAGACGAGCAGTACTTC
CDR3 protein: CASSLMGTDEQYF

clone size: medium-sized
J gene: TRBJ2-1
D gene: -
V gene: TRBV7-9
CDR3 DNA: TGTGCCAGCAGCTTCACGGGTGGCGGGTTCTATGAGCAGTTCTTC
CDR3 protein: CASSFTGGGFYEQFF

clone size: large
J gene: TRBJ2-1
D gene: -
V gene: TRBV28
CDR3 DNA: TGTGCCAGCGGGGCCCCCTCCTACAATGAGCAGTTCTTC
CDR3 protein: CASGAPSYNEQFF

clone size: medium-sized
J gene: TRBJ2-3
D gene: -
V gene: TRBV2
CDR3 DNA: TGTGCCAGCAGCGCCACTAGTACAGGGGATACGCAGTATTTT
CDR3 protein: CASSATSTGDTQYF

clone size: large
J gene: TRBJ1-5
D gene: -
V gene: TRBV19
CDR3 DNA: TGTGCCAGTAGTATGGTCCCCGGGCCCCAGCATTTT
CDR3 protein: CASSMVPGPQHF

clone size: medium-sized
J gene: TRBJ1-5
D gene: -
V gene: TRBV16
CDR3 DNA: TGTGCCACCTCGGACGGTAGCAATCAGCCCCAGCATTTT
CDR3 protein: CATSDGSNQPQHF

clone size: large
J gene: TRBJ2-7
D gene: TRBD2
V gene: TRBV4-2
CDR3 DNA: TGTGCCAGCAGCCGACGACTAGCGGTCTCCTACGAGCAGTACTTC
CDR3 protein: CASSRRLAVSYEQYF

clone size: large
J gene: TRBJ2-1
D gene: -
V gene: TRBV7-9
CDR3 DNA: TGTGCCAGCAGCTTATCCCCGGGAGCTTTCTACAATGAGCAGTTCTTC
CDR3 protein: CASSLSPGAFYNEQFF

clone size: -
J gene: TRBJ2-5
D gene: TRBD2
V gene: TRBV13
CDR3 DNA: TGTGCCAGCAGTACCCGGGGGGTGGGAGAGACCCAGTACTTC
CDR3 protein: CASSTRGVGETQYF

clone size: -
J gene: TRBJ1-1
D gene: TRBD1
V gene: TRBV7-9
CDR3 DNA: TGTGCCAGCAGCGGACAGGTCAACACTGAAGCTTTCTTT
CDR3 protein: CASSGQVNTEAFF

clone size: medium-sized
J gene: TRBJ2-2
D gene: TRBD2
V gene: TRBV6-2/TRBV6-3
CDR3 DNA: TGTGCCAGCCTCGGACTAGCTTCAACCGGGGAGCTGTTTTTT
CDR3 protein: CASLGLASTGELFF

clone size: medium-sized
J gene: TRBJ1-6
D gene: TRBD1
V gene: TRBV5-1
CDR3 DNA: TGCGCCAGCAGCTTGAAAGGGACAGACTCACCCCTCCACTTT
CDR3 protein: CASSLKGTDSPLHF

clone size: -
J gene: TRBJ2-2
D gene: -
V gene: TRBV6-5
CDR3 DNA: TGTGCCAGCAGGGGCGGGGGCGGAGACACCGGGGAGCTGTTTTTT
CDR3 protein: CASRGGGGDTGELFF

clone size: -
J gene: TRBJ2-3
D gene: -
V gene: TRBV11-2
CDR3 DNA: TGTGCCAGCAGCCCCCCCGGGAAATGGGATACGCAGTATTTT
CDR3 protein: CASSPPGKWDTQYF

clone size: medium-sized
J gene: TRBJ2-3
D gene: TRBD2
V gene: TRBV7-2
CDR3 DNA: TGTGCCAGCAGCTTAGCGGGCGGGGGGAACACAGATACGCAGTATTTT
CDR3 protein: CASSLAGGGNTDTQYF

clone size: medium-sized
J gene: TRBJ2-1
D gene: TRBD2
V gene: TRBV7-6
CDR3 DNA: TGTGCCAGCAGCTCCGGACCCGGGACTAGCGTACCCGACAATGAGCAGTTCTTC
CDR3 protein: CASSSGPGTSVPDNEQFF

clone size: few
J gene: TRBJ2-5
D gene: TRBD1
V gene: TRBV28
CDR3 DNA: TGTGCCAGCCGTTGGAGGACAGGGGGCGAGAAGACCCAGTACTTC
CDR3 protein: CASRWRTGGEKTQYF

clone size: many
J gene: TRBJ2-7
D gene: TRBD2
V gene: TRBV5-1
CDR3 DNA: TGCGCCAGCAGCTCTAGCGGGAGTTTCAACGAGCAGTACTTC
CDR3 protein: CASSSSGSFNEQYF

clone size: few
J gene: TRBJ2-7
D gene: -
V gene: TRBV18
CDR3 DNA: TGTGCCAGCTCCCCACTGGGGGGGCGGTCCTACGAGCAGTACTTC
CDR3 protein: CASSPLGGRSYEQYF

clone size: -
J gene: TRBJ2-5
D gene: TRBD2
V gene: TRBV10-3
CDR3 DNA: TGTGCCATCAGTGGGGGGGGTCTAGAGGAGACCCAGTACTTC
CDR3 protein: CAISGGGLEETQYF

clone size: medium-sized
J gene: TRBJ2-5
D gene: -
V gene: TRBV20-1
CDR3 DNA: TGCAGTGCCTTGCCTAGCGCGATCGAGACCCAGTACTTC
CDR3 protein: CSALPSAIETQYF

clone size: -
J gene: TRBJ2-7
D gene: -
V gene: TRBV7-2
CDR3 DNA: TGTGCCAGCAGCCGAGGAACGGGGCTAGGGTACGAGCAGTACTTC
CDR3 protein: CASSRGTGLGYEQYF

clone size: medium-sized
J gene: TRBJ2-7
D gene: TRBD2
V gene: TRBV6-5
CDR3 DNA: TGTGCCAGCAGCCCTATTGGAGCGGGATCCTTGTACGAGCAGTACTTC
CDR3 protein: CASSPIGAGSLYEQYF

clone size: medium-sized
J gene: TRBJ2-7
D gene: -
V gene: TRBV7-8
CDR3 DNA: TGTGCCAGCAGCTTAGGTTGGGCAGGCTTGAAGAGCTCCTACGAGCAGTACTTC
CDR3 protein: CASSLGWAGLKSSYEQYF

clone size: -
J gene: TRBJ2-1
D gene: -
V gene: TRBV19
CDR3 DNA: TGTGCAAGTAGGTCGTTGGGACGAGCCTACAATGAGCAGTTCTTC
CDR3 protein: CASRSLGRAYNEQFF

clone size: medium-sized
J gene: TRBJ1-3
D gene: -
V gene: TRBV12-3/TRBV12-4
CDR3 DNA: TGTGCCAGCAGTTCACAGGACGGTTGGAACACCATATATTTT
CDR3 protein: CASSSQDGWNTIYF

clone size: -
J gene: TRBJ2-1
D gene: -
V gene: TRBV5-5
CDR3 DNA: TGTGCCAGCAGCTTGGATTTGAATGAGCAGTCCTTC
CDR3 protein: CASSLDLNEQSF

clone size: large
J gene: TRBJ2-1
D gene: -
V gene: TRBV5-1
CDR3 DNA: TGCGCCAGCAGCTTGACAAGCCCCAATGAGCAGTTCTTC
CDR3 protein: CASSLTSPNEQFF

clone size: medium-sized
J gene: TRBJ2-1
D gene: -
V gene: TRBV5-4
CDR3 DNA: TGTGCCAGCAGCTTGGGGACCCTCTCTTTCTCCTACAATGAGCAGTTCTTC
CDR3 protein: CASSLGTLSFSYNEQFF

clone size: -
J gene: TRBJ2-5
D gene: TRBD2
V gene: TRBV20-1
CDR3 DNA: TGCAGTGCTAGGTGGACTAGCGGAGAGACCCAGTACTTC
CDR3 protein: CSARWTSGETQYF

clone size: medium-sized
J gene: TRBJ2-7
D gene: TRBD1
V gene: TRBV7-6
CDR3 DNA: TGTGCCAGCAGCTTAGCCGGGACAGGCTACGAGCAGTACTTC
CDR3 protein: CASSLAGTGYEQYF

clone size: -
J gene: TRBJ2-7
D gene: -
V gene: TRBV2
CDR3 DNA: TGTGCCAGCAACGCCTTTGGATACGAGCAGTACTTC
CDR3 protein: CASNAFGYEQYF

clone size: medium-sized
J gene: TRBJ2-7
D gene: -
V gene: TRBV6-5
CDR3 DNA: TGTGCCAGCAGGAGGGATACAGACGCCTCCTACGAGCAGTACTTC
CDR3 protein: CASRRDTDASYEQYF